This TCR beta chain comes out of a study of T-cell reconstitution after alpha-beta-depleted transplantation in children. Comment on this clonotype: Its target is unknown.

Study findings and constraints: T-cell numbers and diversity, one year after transplant, stemmed largely from T cells that were newly produced. Where alpha-beta T cells came from about two months after transplant was reportedly several hundred expanded graft clones. The origin of high day-60 TCRbeta diversity in some patients lay in surviving recipient T cells and thymic progenitors.

Unique molecular identifiers tagged the TCRbeta library. Using its own MiXCR run on the PCR reads, TCRdb lists one record per CDR3 protein. Here the sample spans hundreds of thousands of distinct CDR3 sequences, around 14% being singletons. The CDR3 contains 10 residues. Germline CDR1 is DFQATT and CDR2 is SNEGSKA (reference sequence). J was trimmed by 14 bases and V by 3 bases; bases with no gene match: 2. The receptor comes from a girl aged 2 to 9 with congenital amegakaryocytic thrombocytopenia, due to receive a stem cell transplant. The chain recombines TRBV20-1 with TRBJ2-1; 9 positions match TRBD1. Sequenced material: PBMCs, taken before TCRalphabeta/CD19-depleted stem cell transplant. CDR3 DNA: TGCAGTGCTAGTCGGGACAGGGAGTTCTTC. It yields the protein CSASRDREFF.